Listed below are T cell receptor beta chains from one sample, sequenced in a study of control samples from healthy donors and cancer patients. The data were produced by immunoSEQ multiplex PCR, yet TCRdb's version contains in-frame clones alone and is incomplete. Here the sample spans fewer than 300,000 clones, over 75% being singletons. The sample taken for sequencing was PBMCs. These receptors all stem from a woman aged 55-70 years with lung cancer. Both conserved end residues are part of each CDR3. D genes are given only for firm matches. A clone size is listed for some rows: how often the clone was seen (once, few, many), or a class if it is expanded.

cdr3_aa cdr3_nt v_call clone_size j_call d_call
CASSDGQGRSEAFF TGTGCCAGCAGTGACGGGCAGGGAAGGTCTGAAGCTTTCTTT TRBV2 - TRBJ1-1 -
CASSLLGGAEQFF TGTGCCAGCAGTTTATTAGGGGGAGCTGAGCAGTTCTTC TRBV27 - TRBJ2-1 -
CASSLRSSGIRNQPQHF TGTGCCAGCAGTTTAAGGTCGAGTGGTATCCGAAATCAGCCCCAGCATTTT TRBV28 - TRBJ1-5 -
CASSFWLAAYNEQFF TGTGCCAGCAGTTTCTGGCTAGCGGCTTACAATGAGCAGTTCTTC TRBV28 - TRBJ2-1 TRBD2
CASSPSLDPNIQYF TGTGCCAGCTCACCCTCCTTAGATCCAAACATTCAGTACTTC TRBV18 - TRBJ2-4 -
CASSVRGDTGELFF TGTGCCAGCAGCGTTCGGGGGGACACCGGGGAGCTGTTTTTT TRBV9 - TRBJ2-2 TRBD2
CASSQGQVDTGELFF TGCGCCAGCAGCCAAGGACAGGTGGACACCGGGGAGCTGTTTTTT TRBV4-1 few TRBJ2-2 -
CASSEGHSPLHF TGTGCCAGCAGTGAAGGTCATTCACCCCTCCACTTT TRBV25-1 - TRBJ1-6 -
CASSSGQGAREQFF TGTGCCAGCAGCTCGGGACAGGGGGCGAGGGAGCAGTTCTTC TRBV5-5 - TRBJ2-1 TRBD1
CASSPVGVTEAFF TGTGCCAGCAGTCCGGTGGGGGTCACTGAAGCTTTCTTT TRBV6-6 - TRBJ1-1 -